The 20 T cell receptor beta chains given below trace back to one sample, sequenced in a study of shared clonotypes between healthy human individuals. The protocol was immunoSEQ multiplex PCR, while the TCRdb copy is restricted to in-frame clones and leaves out a portion. This table has 2 million to 2.5 million clones, approximately 94% appearing once. Material for sequencing was naive CD4+ T cells sorted from blood. Subset given: CD45RA+ positively selected. These receptors were collected from a young man in good health.

This clone was seen only a few times. The CDR3 bases are TGTGCCAGCAGTGCCCCCCGGGTCCACCCCTCGAACTACGAGCAGTACTTC. This translates into CASSAPRVHPSNYEQYF. V gene TRBV6-4 combines with J gene TRBJ2-7; the D is unclear. Germline CDR1 is MRHNA and CDR2 is SNTAGT. Trimming cost V 4 bases and J 3 bases, with 22 bases left between them. The CDR3 length is 17 residues.

The chain is built from TRBV30 and TRBJ2-1; D perhaps matches TRBD2 (5 bases). This CDR3 comprises 14 residues. Trimming pared 0 bases from V and 4 bases from J, leaving 10 bases between. Germline V CDR1 and CDR2: GTSNPN, SVGIG (reference sequence). The CDR3 nucleotides are TGTGCCTGGAGTGTACTAGACCGATACAATGAGCAGTTCTTC. Amino acid sequence: CAWSVLDRYNEQFF.

This chain joins TRBV5-4 and TRBJ2-5; 9 nucleotides agree with TRBD2. Germline CDR1 reads SGHNT; CDR2 reads YYREEE (reference sequence). This CDR3 has 16 residues. The junction had 7 bases not matched to a gene; V was cut back by 2 bases and J by 2 bases. The CDR3 protein is CASSFTAGGGQETQYF. CDR3 DNA sequence: TGTGCCAGCAGCTTTACAGCGGGGGGCGGTCAAGAGACCCAGTACTTC.

V and J are TRBV14 and TRBJ2-3; D possibly corresponds to TRBD2 (6 bases). CDR3 length: 14 amino acids. Germline CDR1 and CDR2: SGHDN and FVKESK. V lost 4 bases, J lost 5 bases, and 13 bases lay in between. For the CDR3, the DNA is TGTGCCAGCAGCCCCTGGGGGGTACAAGATACGCAGTATTTT. It specifies CASSPWGVQDTQYF.

Turning to this clone: This CDR3 is also generated by other DNA sequences in the sample. The V gene is TRBV2, the J gene TRBJ2-7, with TRBD1 identical over 8 bases. The CDR3 covers 14 residues. The V and J ends lost 6 bases and 0 bases, in that order; junction bases with no gene match: 4. The germline V gene encodes CDR1 SNHLY and CDR2 FYNNEI. CDR3 nucleotides: TGTGCCAGCAGCCGGACAGGGCCCTCCTACGAGCAGTACTTC. This encodes CASSRTGPSYEQYF.

The V gene is TRBV19, the J gene TRBJ1-2; 10 bases are a match to TRBD1. Germline V gene data show CDR1 as LNHDA and CDR2 as SQIVND (reference sequence). The CDR3 runs to 15 residues. The ends lost 7 bases at V and 4 bases at J; junction bases unmatched: 9. The CDR3 DNA sequence: TGTGCCAGTAAGCGCTCGGGGACAGGGGTCTATGGCTACACCTTC. Its translation is CASKRSGTGVYGYTF.

The chain combines TRBV10-3 with TRBJ2-7, with unresolved D. The V end lost 4 bases, the J end lost 1 base, and 11 bases lay between the germline ends. Germline V gives CDR1 ENHRY, CDR2 SYGVKD. CDR3 length: 14 amino acids. The CDR3 reads CAISGQQDSYEQYF. As DNA, the CDR3 is TGTGCCATCAGTGGTCAGCAGGATTCCTACGAGCAGTACTTC.

J is TRBJ2-1 and V is TRBV6-6; the D gene is possibly TRBD2 (5 bases). CDR1 and CDR2 from the germline V gene are MNHNY and SVGAGI (reference sequence). Trimming pared 8 bases from V and 5 bases from J, leaving 16 bases between. This CDR3 region has 14 residues. Written as DNA, the CDR3 is TGTGCCAGCCGCCTCGACCCGGGGAACAATGAGCAGTTCTTC. It encodes CASRLDPGNNEQFF.

The chain combines TRBV6-6 with TRBJ2-1, with D maybe TRBD1 (8 bases). The V gene's germline CDR1 is MNHNY and CDR2 SVGAGI (reference sequence). CDR3 size: 15 residues. The germline V and J ends were trimmed by 8 bases and 1 base, with 15 bases remaining between them. The CDR3: CASHRGRGSYNEQFF. The CDR3 DNA reads TGTGCCAGCCACAGGGGGAGGGGATCCTACAATGAGCAGTTCTTC.

Points on this clone: The junction differs from germline at one of its ends, possibly a read error. J is TRBJ2-7 and V is TRBV7-7; D is possibly TRBD2 (5 bases). The CDR3 is 14 amino acids. Germline V gives CDR1 SSHAT, CDR2 FNYEAQ (reference sequence). Written as DNA, the CDR3 is TGTGCTAGCAGCTTTGGAGGTTTTTTGGACGAGCAGTACTTC. Amino acid sequence: CASSFGGFLDEQYF.

The chain recombines TRBV6-6 with TRBJ2-3; D is possibly TRBD1 or TRBD2 (5 bases each). CDR1 and CDR2 from the germline V gene are MNHNY and SVGAGI (reference sequence). Trimming took off 7 bases at V and 5 bases at J, with 13 bases between the two ends. This CDR3 has 13 residues. The CDR3: CASKPGQRDTQYF. DNA for the CDR3: TGTGCCAGCAAGCCGGGGCAGAGAGATACGCAGTATTTT.

The rearrangement uses TRBV5-1 and TRBJ2-7; D may match TRBD1 or TRBD2 (6 bases each). Trimming took off 4 bases at V and 0 bases at J, with 14 bases between the two ends. Germline-derived CDR1 and CDR2 are SGHRS and YFSETQ. The CDR3 runs 15 residues. CDR3 DNA sequence: TGCGCCAGCAGCCCCAAGGGGGGCAGCTCCTACGAGCAGTACTTC. This sequence encodes CASSPKGGSSYEQYF.

In DNA form, the CDR3 reads TGTGCCAGCAGTGAGGGGTGGGGAACGGAAGCTTTCTTT. Its protein product is CASSEGWGTEAFF. V is TRBV6-4 and J is TRBJ1-1; D is unclear. Germline V gene sequence: CDR1 MRHNA, CDR2 SNTAGT. The CDR3 extends over 13 amino acids. Trimming cost V 3 bases and J 8 bases, with 13 bases left between them.

On this clone itself: Other DNA sequences of this sample code for an identical CDR3. The chain combines TRBV7-2 with TRBJ2-7, with D uncertain. The V end lost 5 bases, the J end lost 2 bases, and 4 bases lay between the germline ends. This CDR3 has 11 residues. CDR1 and CDR2 (germline): SGHTA, FQGNSA. DNA of the CDR3: TGTGCCAGCAGCGGGACCTACGAGCAGTACTTC. This gives the protein CASSGTYEQYF.

The chain employs TRBV19 and TRBJ1-2, with D possibly TRBD1 on 5 matching bases. V was cut by 7 bases and J by 5 bases, with 17 bases left in between. Germline V lookup: CDR1 LNHDA, CDR2 SQIVND (reference sequence). This CDR3 region has 14 residues. CDR3 sequence reads: CASTEGTADYGYTF. DNA of the CDR3: TGTGCCAGTACCGAAGGGACGGCCGATTATGGCTACACCTTC.

The CDR3 protein is CASSLRQGRAQYF. The CDR3 nucleotides are TGTGCCAGCAGCTTGAGGCAGGGCAGGGCCCAGTACTTC. The chain uses TRBV7-6 and TRBJ2-5; possible D gene TRBD1, 5 bases. This CDR3 has 13 amino acids. V was clipped by 3 bases and J by 9 bases, with 14 bases between them. The germline CDR1 and CDR2 sequences are SGHVS and FNYEAQ.

The J gene is TRBJ2-7, the V gene TRBV2; TRBD1 matches at 7 bases. There are 13 residues in the CDR3. The V gene end was trimmed by 6 bases and the J gene end by 7 bases; junction bases not matched to a gene: 9. CDR1 is SNHLY, CDR2 FYNNEI, per germline. The CDR3 DNA reads as TGTGCCAGCAGAACGACAGGGTTAGGGGAGCAGTACTTC. Its protein product is CASRTTGLGEQYF.

V usage is TRBV6-1 and J usage is TRBJ2-7, with D possibly TRBD1 on 6 matching bases. The CDR3 has 15 amino acids. V gave up 2 bases and J gave up 6 bases, with 17 bases separating them. In germline, CDR1 is MNHNS, CDR2 SASEGT. CDR3 nucleotides: TGTGCCAGCAGTGAAATAGTCTTGGGGGCCCTCGAGCAGTACTTC. This codes for CASSEIVLGALEQYF.

As for this clone: This same CDR3 is encoded by further DNA sequences in the sample. The chain's CDR3 is CASSLGGGGYGYTF. The CDR3 bases are TGTGCCAGCAGCTTAGGAGGGGGCGGCTATGGCTACACCTTC. V gene TRBV7-3 combines with J gene TRBJ1-2; TRBD1 matches 7 bases. The germline CDR1 and CDR2 sequences are SGHTA and FQGTGA. There are 14 residues in the CDR3. The ends lost 2 bases at V and 4 bases at J; junction bases unmatched: 4.

The CDR3: CASSEPGPRWETQYF. DNA for the CDR3: TGCGCCAGCAGCGAGCCGGGACCGAGGTGGGAGACCCAGTACTTC. The chain combines TRBV5-1 with TRBJ2-5; the D call may be TRBD1 or TRBD2 (5 bases each). Germline CDR1 is SGHRS and CDR2 is YFSETQ. The CDR3 runs to 15 residues. Trimming stripped 4 bases from V and 5 bases from J, with 18 bases between.